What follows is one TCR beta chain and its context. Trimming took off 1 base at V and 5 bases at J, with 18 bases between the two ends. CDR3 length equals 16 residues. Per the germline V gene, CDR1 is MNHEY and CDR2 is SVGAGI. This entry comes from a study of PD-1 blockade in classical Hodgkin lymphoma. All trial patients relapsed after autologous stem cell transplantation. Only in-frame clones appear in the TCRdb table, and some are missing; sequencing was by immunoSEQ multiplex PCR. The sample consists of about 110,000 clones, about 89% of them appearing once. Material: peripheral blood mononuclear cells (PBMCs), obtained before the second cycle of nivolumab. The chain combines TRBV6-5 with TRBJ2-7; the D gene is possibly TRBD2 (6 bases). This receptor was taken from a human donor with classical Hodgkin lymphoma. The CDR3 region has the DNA TGTGCCAGCAGTTACTACGCGGGAAGAGGGAACAACGAGCAGTACTTC. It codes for CASSYYAGRGNNEQYF.